The present T cell receptor beta chain was sequenced within a study of cytomegalovirus exposure and HLA in healthy donors. Study conclusions and caveats: Per a later analysis, about 17,000 TCR beta sequences showed association with HLA alleles at 0.05 false discovery rate. Later analysis suggested links between common viral pathogens and several top significant clusters.

The PCR contained 60 Vbeta and 13 Jbeta primers. Using immunoSEQ multiplex PCR, the repertoire was profiled, and TCRdb retains in-frame clones only, with some absent. Among about 170,000 clones listed, 65% to 85% were seen once. V was clipped by 4 bases and J by 1 base, with 12 bases between them. This CDR3 contains 15 residues. CDR1 and CDR2 (germline): SGHRS, YFSETQ. As for this clone: The antigen is undetermined. The sample holds other DNA sequences that translate to the same CDR3.

This rearrangement joins TRBV5-1 to TRBJ1-3; D perhaps matches TRBD1 (6 bases). The receptor comes from a woman aged 45-60 years in good health and CMV-seropositive. The sequenced sample consisted of PBMCs. This CDR3 is CASSLGTGSGNTIYF. DNA of the CDR3: TGCGCCAGCAGCCTTGGAACAGGGTCTGGAAACACCATATATTTT.